This is a list of T cell receptor beta chains from one sample in a study of T cell repertoires in cytomegalovirus infection. TCRdb re-called the reads through MiXCR, storing one row per CDR3 protein. The sample carries about 240,000 distinct CDR3 sequences, roughly 6.5% recorded once. The material sequenced was PBMCs. Receptor source: a human donor in good health (CMV status not recorded). Some clones in this sample may be carry-over from other donors' samples. CDR3s include the opening cysteine and the closing phenylalanine or tryptophan. The D gene is left open where the match is weak. Rows may omit the clone size; those that give it use once, few, many or a size class.

16,TRBJ2-1,many,TRBD2,TRBV7-2,CASSLFLAGGYNEQFF,TGTGCCAGCAGCTTGTTTCTAGCGGGGGGGTACAATGAGCAGTTCTTC
15,TRBJ1-1,many,TRBD1,TRBV6-2/TRBV6-3,CASSPGTGFSTEAFF,TGTGCCAGCAGTCCCGGGACAGGGTTTAGCACTGAAGCTTTCTTT
15,TRBJ2-7,few,TRBD1,TRBV5-1,CASRQGAPSSYEQYF,TGCGCCAGCAGACAGGGGGCTCCAAGCTCCTACGAGCAGTACTTC
13,TRBJ2-5,many,TRBD1,TRBV30,CAWSLGGDKDQYF,TGTGCCTGGAGTCTAGGGGGCGATAAAGACCAGTACTTC
13,TRBJ1-1,many,.,TRBV2,CAGRGERGTEAFF,TGTGCCGGTCGAGGGGAGAGAGGTACTGAAGCTTTCTTT
15,TRBJ1-2,many,TRBD1,TRBV7-9,CASSPGQGVLYGYTF,TGTGCCAGCAGCCCGGGACAGGGTGTTCTCTATGGCTACACCTTC
14,TRBJ1-2,.,.,TRBV4-1,CASSHVTGVNGYTF,TGCGCCAGCAGCCACGTCACCGGGGTAAATGGCTACACCTTC
16,TRBJ2-7,many,TRBD1,TRBV6-5,CASSSITTGSSYEQYF,TGTGCCAGCAGCTCAATTACGACAGGGAGCTCCTACGAGCAGTACTTC
14,TRBJ2-7,many,.,TRBV6-2/TRBV6-3,CATEGRGVFLEQYF,TGTGCCACCGAGGGAAGGGGCGTTTTCCTCGAGCAGTACTTC
16,TRBJ1-4,.,.,TRBV5-4,CASSLSMRAADEKLFF,TGTGCCAGCAGCTTGTCGATGCGGGCAGCGGATGAAAAACTGTTTTTT
13,TRBJ1-1,many,TRBD1,TRBV10-3,CAIGQGLNTEAFF,TGTGCCATAGGACAGGGTCTGAACACTGAAGCTTTCTTT
14,TRBJ1-2,few,TRBD1,TRBV29-1,CSVDWQGAGYGYTF,TGCAGCGTTGATTGGCAGGGGGCAGGCTATGGCTACACCTTC
13,TRBJ2-2,many,.,TRBV7-8,CASSLEAPGELFF,TGTGCCAGCAGCTTAGAGGCGCCCGGGGAGCTGTTTTTT
13,TRBJ1-5,many,.,TRBV12-3/TRBV12-4,CAIRGHRDQPQHF,TGTGCCATCCGGGGTCACCGCGATCAGCCCCAGCATTTT
15,TRBJ1-3,many,.,TRBV20-1,CSASTFLSSGNTIYF,TGCAGTGCTAGTACGTTCCTTAGCTCTGGAAACACCATATATTTT
14,TRBJ2-1,many,.,TRBV7-2,CASRLQVAQNEQFF,TGTGCCAGCCGTCTCCAAGTGGCCCAAAATGAGCAGTTCTTC
18,TRBJ2-5,many,TRBD2,TRBV28,CASSTGLAGGPGFETQYF,TGTGCCAGCAGTACCGGACTAGCGGGGGGGCCCGGTTTTGAGACCCAGTACTTC
14,TRBJ1-5,many,TRBD1,TRBV7-2,CASSRDRSNQPQHF,TGTGCCAGCAGCAGGGACAGGTCGAATCAGCCCCAGCATTTT
13,TRBJ2-7,many,.,TRBV20-1,CSAWEGVSYEQYF,TGCAGTGCGTGGGAAGGGGTCTCCTACGAGCAGTACTTC
14,TRBJ2-5,few,.,TRBV4-1,CASSQRRAQETQYF,TGCGCCAGCAGCCAAAGGAGAGCCCAAGAGACCCAGTACTTC
15,TRBJ1-1,many,.,TRBV10-3,CATSTPGQRDTEAFF,TGTGCCACCTCCACCCCAGGACAGAGGGACACTGAAGCTTTCTTT
14,TRBJ2-2,many,.,TRBV27,CASSLPGSSRELFF,TGTGCCAGCAGCCTCCCGGGGTCCTCGAGGGAGCTGTTTTTT
16,TRBJ2-2,.,TRBD1,TRBV28,CASSSLPGQGYGELFF,TGTGCCAGCAGTTCCCTACCGGGACAGGGGTACGGGGAGCTGTTTTTT
11,TRBJ2-3,many,.,TRBV28,CASSFRDTQYF,TGTGCCAGCAGTTTTAGAGATACGCAGTATTTT
18,TRBJ1-1,many,.,TRBV7-2,CASSLEAGATSRTTEAFF,TGTGCCAGCAGCTTAGAAGCGGGGGCGACGTCCAGGACCACTGAAGCTTTCTTT
15,TRBJ2-5,.,.,TRBV28,CASSLRGSGLETQYF,TGTGCCAGCAGCCTTCGGGGAAGCGGGCTAGAGACCCAGTACTTC
14,TRBJ2-7,few,TRBD1,TRBV29-1,CSVHGQGASYEQYF,TGCAGCGTTCACGGACAGGGAGCATCCTACGAGCAGTACTTC
15,TRBJ2-7,many,TRBD2,TRBV28,CASSPDLAGASEQYF,TGTGCCAGCAGTCCCGACTTAGCGGGGGCGAGCGAGCAGTACTTC
13,TRBJ2-3,many,.,TRBV7-2,CASSFRPTDTQYF,TGTGCCAGCAGCTTTCGACCCACAGATACGCAGTATTTT
15,TRBJ2-3,few,TRBD1,TRBV5-1,CASSLAGTGEDTQYF,TGCGCCAGCAGCTTGGCCGGGACAGGGGAAGATACGCAGTATTTT
14,TRBJ1-5,many,.,TRBV7-2,CASSSYRVQQPQHF,TGTGCCAGCAGCTCTTACAGGGTACAACAGCCCCAGCATTTT
17,TRBJ1-6,many,.,TRBV7-2,CASSPRTAGSYNSPLHF,TGTGCCAGCAGCCCTCGGACAGCCGGCTCCTATAATTCACCCCTCCACTTT